This record covers a single T cell receptor (beta chain). Distinct nucleotide sequences in the sample also encode this CDR3. This sample was included in a study of shared clonotypes between healthy human individuals. Each sample came from a Caucasian adult donor living in Nashville, Tennessee. Germline V CDR1 and CDR2: MNHNS, SASEGT. This CDR3 is built from 12 residues. Deletions cut 2 bases from V and 6 bases from J, with 5 bases between. TCRdb's table, derived via immunoSEQ multiplex PCR, lists solely in-frame clones and lacks some. The table has about 1 million clones, about 74% seen once. Sequenced input: memory CD4+ T cells sorted from blood. Subset here: CD45RA-negative fraction. The clonotype comes from a man younger than 35 in good health. The gene calls are TRBV6-1 and TRBJ1-5, with D hard to call. The CDR3 DNA reads as TGTGCCAGCAGTGAATTAAGTCAGCCCCAGCATTTT. Its protein product is CASSELSQPQHF.